This paragraph covers one T cell receptor (beta chain) sequence. Study processing details: It was from reference gene primer amplification that nucleated cell counts were estimated. TCRdb keeps only in-frame clones here, not all; method: immunoSEQ multiplex PCR. The V and J calls and clone size were taken over from that table, and D and trimming were inferred from the DNA. The sample contains about 270,000 clones, about nine tenths of which appear only once. This sample is part of a study of blood T cell repertoires in COVID-19. Study-level information: In each case, the material was cDNA or gDNA derived from T cells, B-cell-depleted T cells, or PBMCs.

V was clipped by 5 bases and J by 6 bases; unmatched bases: 7. The CDR3 spans 14 residues. Looked up from germline, CDR1 is MRHNA and CDR2 is SNTAGT. V is TRBV6-4 and J is TRBJ1-2; 9 nucleotides agree with TRBD1. What was sequenced was PBMCs or T cells enriched from blood (not recorded which). This TCR was recovered from a woman aged 50 to 65 who had recovered from COVID-19. CDR3 in amino acids: CASSREQGADGYTF. CDR3 bases: TGTGCCAGCAGTCGAGAACAGGGGGCGGATGGCTACACCTTC.